Sequencing of this TCR beta chain was carried out in a study of cytomegalovirus exposure and HLA in healthy donors. A multiplex PCR was run with 60 Vbeta primers and 13 Jbeta primers. Repertoires were generated with immunoSEQ multiplex PCR, while TCRdb's copy carries only in-frame clones and drops some. The table has about 100,000 clones, approximately 75% seen once. CDR1 is MGHDK and CDR2 is SYGVNS in the germline V gene. This CDR3 contains 15 residues. The V and J ends lost 4 bases and 7 bases respectively, with 16 bases between them. The material sequenced was PBMCs. This chain uses TRBV25-1 with TRBJ1-4; tentative D call: TRBD1 (6 bases). This TCR derives from a woman aged 40 to 50 in good health and CMV-seronegative. CDR3 amino acids: CASSGTQGFAEKLFF. The CDR3 nucleotides are TGTGCCAGCAGTGGAACCCAGGGGTTCGCTGAAAAACTGTTTTTT.